One and the same sample provided the 16 T cell receptor beta chains below, sequenced in a study of low-dose radiotherapy and immunotherapy resistance in tumors. Alpha- and beta-chain coverage of first-strand cDNA came from TRAV- and TRBV-specific primers. A roughly 22-cycle PCR with a constant-region primer and V-primer adapter amplified TCRs. TCRdb re-called the reads with MiXCR, one entry per CDR3 protein. The sample includes under 95,000 distinct CDR3 sequences, under 20% of them seen just once. As to time point: after trial treatment. Treatment here: LDRT plus nivolumab, ipilimumab, low-dose cyclophosphamide and aspirin (RACIN trial). Sequences were derived from PBMCs, sampled after low-dose radiotherapy plus immunotherapy. Every receptor here comes from a male donor with prostate cancer.

This clonotype was counted only a few times. The V and J genes are TRBV6-2 or TRBV6-3 and TRBJ2-2; 12 nucleotides line up with TRBD2. CDR3 length equals 19 residues. Trimming cost V 6 bases and J 2 bases; bases outside gene matches: 13. From germline, CDR1 is MNHEY and CDR2 SVGEGT. CDR3 nucleotide sequence: TGTGCCAGCAGCTACCCCTCGGGACTAGCGGGTGTAAACACCGGGGAGCTGTTTTTT. Protein product: CASSYPSGLAGVNTGELFF.

This clonotype was seen at least ten times. This sequence joins TRBV28 and TRBJ2-5; D possibly matches TRBD1 or TRBD2 (5 bases each). The V gene lost 6 bases and the J gene lost 5 bases, with 16 bases spanning the gap. CDR1 and CDR2 (germline): MDHEN, SYDVKM. The CDR3 sequence is 14 residues long. Here the CDR3 DNA reads TGTGCCAGCAGCCAACAAGGGACCGTGGAGACCCAGTACTTC. It specifies CASSQQGTVETQYF.

This clonotype was seen at least ten times. The V and J genes are TRBV5-1 and TRBJ2-1; D may be TRBD1 (7 bases). Germline V gives CDR1 SGHRS, CDR2 YFSETQ. The CDR3 covers 14 residues. With 4 bases removed from V and 10 bases from J, the gap between germline ends came to 18 bases. This chain's CDR3 is CASSPGAGGLEQFF. CDR3 sequence (DNA): TGCGCCAGCAGCCCGGGGGCAGGGGGTTTGGAGCAGTTCTTC.

This clonotype was recorded many times. This chain joins TRBV29-1 and TRBJ2-3; 9 nucleotides align to TRBD2. V lost 6 bases to trimming and J lost 6 bases; unmatched junction nucleotides: 10. This CDR3 contains 14 residues. Germline loops: CDR1 SQVTM, CDR2 ANQGSEA. The CDR3 reads CSVGGTSRGDTQYF. As DNA, the CDR3 is TGCAGCGTCGGGGGGACTAGCAGGGGCGATACGCAGTATTTT.

This clonotype was detected many times. The chain has TRBV6-5 and TRBJ2-3; a possible D gene is TRBD1 (5 bases). The CDR3 is 16 amino acids. Looked up from germline, CDR1 is MNHEY and CDR2 is SVGAGI. The V gene lost 0 bases and the J gene lost 6 bases, with 16 bases spanning the gap. The CDR3 sequence is CASSYSRSQGRDTQYF. CDR3 nucleotide sequence: TGTGCCAGCAGTTACTCGAGAAGTCAGGGTCGGGATACGCAGTATTTT.

This chain connects TRBV29-1 to TRBJ2-7; 10 bases are a match to TRBD1. J lost 0 bases, V lost 7 bases, and 3 bases had no gene match. This CDR3 is built from 13 residues. In germline, CDR1 is SQVTM, CDR2 ANQGSEA. The CDR3 bases are TGCAGCGCCGGACAGGGGGTCTCCTACGAGCAGTACTTC. Protein product: CSAGQGVSYEQYF.

As to this clonotype: This may stem from a read error, because a much larger clone lies one nucleotide away. The chain combines TRBV7-2 with TRBJ2-5; the match to TRBD2 covers 8 bases. The CDR3 contains 17 residues. Trimming at V came to 5 bases and at J to 11 bases, leaving 22 bases not matched to a gene. The germline V gene encodes CDR1 SGHTA and CDR2 FQGNSA. The CDR3 loop reads CASSLGLAQRVGNEQYF. The CDR3, as DNA: TGTGCCAGCAGCCTCGGACTAGCCCAACGGGTGGGCAATGAGCAGTACTTC.

Ten or more counts support this clonotype. The rearrangement links TRBV6-2 or TRBV6-3 to TRBJ2-1; 7 bases map to TRBD2. Germline V gene lookup returns CDR1 MNHEY and CDR2 SVGEGT. The CDR3 contains 15 residues. After removal of 5 bases from V and 2 bases from J, the junction contained 6 bases not matched to a gene. CDR3 DNA sequence: TGTGCCAGCAGTAATAGCGGGCGAACCTACAATGAGCAGTTCTTC. Its protein product is CASSNSGRTYNEQFF.

This clonotype was found many times. J is TRBJ2-3 and V is TRBV11-2; 8 bases match TRBD2. The CDR3 extends over 16 amino acids. In germline, CDR1 is SGHAT, CDR2 FQNNGV. V dropped 5 bases and J dropped 8; count of bases not matched to a gene: 15. The CDR3 is CASSPTAGVFKGTQYF. DNA of the CDR3: TGTGCCAGCAGCCCAACAGCGGGGGTTTTTAAGGGTACGCAGTATTTT.

This clonotype was observed many times. The gene calls are TRBV11-1 and TRBJ2-3, with TRBD2 identical over 12 bases. V shed 5 bases, J shed 5 bases, and the junction held 8 bases outside the gene matches. This CDR3 contains 16 residues. Per germline, CDR1 SGHAT and CDR2 FQDESV (reference sequence). CDR3 sequence (DNA): TGTGCCAGCAGCCCCAGACTAGCGGGAGCGGGAGATACGCAGTATTTT. Translated: CASSPRLAGAGDTQYF. Drawing the rest from reference TRBV11-1 and TRBJ2-3, the complete variable domain is EAEVAQSPRYKITEKSQAVAFWCDPISGHATLYWYRQILGQGPELLVQFQDESVVDDSQLPKDRFSAERLKGVDSTLKIQPAELGDSAMYLCASSPRLAGAGDTQYFGPGTRLTVL.

In regard to this clonotype: Being one base from a much bigger clone, this may be a read error. The chain employs TRBV24-1 and TRBJ2-1, with 9 nucleotides matching TRBD2. This CDR3 is 17 amino acids long. CDR1 and CDR2 from the germline V gene are KGHDR and SFDVKD. The CDR3 loop reads CASREPGVAGDFNERFF. CDR3 bases: TGTGCCAGCAGGGAACCCGGAGTAGCGGGAGACTTTAATGAGCGGTTCTTC.

This clonotype was observed at least ten times. V is TRBV5-6 and J is TRBJ2-5; 7 nucleotides match TRBD2. The CDR3 is made up of 15 amino acids. V lost 4 bases and J lost 5; bases outside the gene matches: 11. From germline, CDR1 is SGHDT and CDR2 YYEEEE. CDR3 loop: CASSPLGGSWETQYF. CDR3 nucleotides: TGTGCCAGCAGCCCCCTCGGGGGGAGCTGGGAGACCCAGTACTTC.

With regard to this clonotype: A single base is all that separates this from a far larger clone, so a read error is likely. The chain links TRBV29-1 to TRBJ2-1; D is possibly TRBD2 (5 bases). This CDR3 region has 14 residues. V lost 2 bases to trimming and J lost 10 bases, with 18 bases between them. Germline lookup yields CDR1 SQVTM and CDR2 ANQGSEA. The CDR3 bases are TGCAGCGTTGAATCCAGCGGATCCCCCTACGAGCAGTTCTTC. Residues: CSVESSGSPYEQFF.

This clonotype was detected many times. This chain's CDR3 is CASSLGQGAWRETQYF. The DNA for the CDR3 is TGTGCCAGCAGCCTCGGACAGGGGGCGTGGAGGGAGACCCAGTACTTC. The genes are TRBV7-2 and TRBJ2-5; TRBD1 agrees at 11 bases. V lost 5 bases to trimming and J lost 5 bases; unmatched junction nucleotides: 10. Germline V gene lookup returns CDR1 SGHTA and CDR2 FQGNSA. The CDR3 is 16 amino acids.

In its sample, this clonotype was seen many times. J is TRBJ2-3 and V is TRBV7-2; TRBD2 matches at 12 bases. Trimming removed 2 bases from V and 3 bases from J; junction bases left unmatched: 3. CDR1 is SGHTA and CDR2 is FQGNSA in the germline V gene. The CDR3 is 16 amino acids. The CDR3 is CASSLLAGGPTDTQYF. The CDR3 DNA reads as TGTGCCAGCAGCTTACTAGCGGGAGGGCCTACAGATACGCAGTATTTT.

This clonotype has ten or more counts. This chain uses TRBV9 with TRBJ2-5, with TRBD2 matching over 10 bases. The CDR3 spans 15 residues. V was clipped by 3 bases and J by 2 bases; unmatched bases: 4. Germline V gene lookup returns CDR1 SGDLS and CDR2 YYNGEE. The CDR3: CASSGSGRRQETQYF. CDR3 DNA sequence: TGTGCCAGCAGCGGTAGCGGGAGGCGGCAAGAGACCCAGTACTTC.